One sample yielded the 5 T cell receptor beta chains listed below, sequenced in a study of blood T cell repertoires in COVID-19. Sequencing used immunoSEQ multiplex PCR; TCRdb keeps in-frame clones, though not all of them. Altogether 300,000 to 400,000 clones are present, about 91% being singletons, with the ten largest covering approximately 10%. Input material: peripheral blood. The origin of the receptors is a man aged 25 to 45 with COVID-19, enrolled during active disease.

The rearrangement joins TRBV5-5 to TRBJ2-2; D is unresolved. In germline, CDR1 is SGHKS, CDR2 YYEKEE (reference sequence). Trimming took off 4 bases at V and 1 base at J, with 11 bases between the two ends. This CDR3 comprises 15 residues. Here the CDR3 reads CASSVRRQNTGELFF. CDR3 nucleotide sequence: TGTGCCAGCAGCGTAAGACGACAGAACACCGGGGAGCTGTTTTTT.

There are a few counts of this clone. The genes are TRBV5-1 and TRBJ2-3; 10 bases agree with TRBD2. This CDR3 has 14 amino acids. J lost 4 bases, V lost 5 bases, and 4 bases had no gene match. Per the germline V gene, CDR1 is SGHRS and CDR2 is YFSETQ. The CDR3 here is CASRSGGASDTQYF. Here the CDR3 DNA reads TGCGCCAGCAGGAGCGGGGGGGCTTCAGATACGCAGTATTTT.

The V and J genes are TRBV3-1 (or the pseudogene TRBV3-2) and TRBJ2-7; D is uncertain. Germline V CDR1 and CDR2: LGHDT, YNNKEL (reference sequence). V shed 0 bases and J shed 10 bases, with 16 bases lying between them. The CDR3 consists of 14 residues. The CDR3 bases are TGTGCCAGCAGCCAAGAGCTGAGTCTTTCGATACAGTACTTC. This gives the protein CASSQELSLSIQYF.

This chain joins TRBV5-1 and TRBJ2-1; perhaps TRBD2 as D (6 bases). Trimming removed 4 bases from V and 7 bases from J, with 21 bases in between. The CDR3 spans 16 residues. Germline V gene sequence: CDR1 SGHRS, CDR2 YFSETQ. DNA for the CDR3: TGCGCCAGCAGCCCGGGAATCGGAGGGCCGGGGAATGAGCAGTTCTTC. Its translation is CASSPGIGGPGNEQFF.

The chain uses TRBV18 and TRBJ2-7, with D maybe TRBD2 (6 bases). CDR3 size: 14 residues. V lost 4 bases and J lost 0, with 10 bases in between. Germline loops: CDR1 KGHSH, CDR2 LQKENI. The CDR3, as DNA: TGTGCCAGCTCACTCGGGAGTGCCTCCTACGAGCAGTACTTC. As protein: CASSLGSASYEQYF.